This TCR beta chain stems from a study of blood T cell repertoires in COVID-19. Sequenced by immunoSEQ multiplex PCR; TCRdb stores in-frame clones only, minus some. The table records under 150,000 clones, 80% to 85% of them present only once. Trimming removed 4 bases from V and 5 bases from J, with 8 bases in between. The CDR3 is 11 amino acids. The germline CDR1 and CDR2 sequences are SQVTM and ANQGSEA. The participants were between about 18 and 90 years old and came from under 25 US areas. Clinical history as reported by participants underpinned cohort assignment. Specimen: PBMCs or T cells enriched from blood (not recorded which). The TCR originated in a young man who had recovered from COVID-19. The chain is built from TRBV29-1 and TRBJ2-5, with D possibly matching TRBD1 (6 bases). This CDR3 reads CSVARGETQYF. CDR3 coding DNA: TGCAGCGTTGCCAGGGGTGAGACCCAGTACTTC.